This T cell receptor beta chain comes out of a study of blood T cell repertoires in COVID-19. Across the whole study: Samples taken during acute and convalescent COVID-19 were collected in the United States, Italy and Spain. The analysed material was cDNA or gDNA that came from T cells, B-cell-depleted T cells, or PBMCs.

The CDR3 loop spans 12 amino acids. Germline CDR1 and CDR2: SGHRS and YFSETQ. Trimming shortened V by 4 bases and J by 7 bases, and 12 bases separated the two germline ends. The method was immunoSEQ multiplex PCR; TCRdb's version includes in-frame clones alone and lacks a portion of them. Of 150,000 to 200,000 clones listed, about 80% were seen once; the top ten hold roughly 20%. Sequencing was carried out using peripheral blood. The chain employs TRBV5-1 and TRBJ2-7; D gene ambiguous. This receptor was obtained from a woman older than 75 with acute or convalescent COVID-19. The CDR3 DNA reads as TGCGCCAGCAGCCGAGAAAACAGTGAGCAGTACTTC. Amino acid sequence: CASSRENSEQYF.